These 14 T cell receptor beta chains share one sample of origin, sequenced in a study of a mutant IDH1 vaccine in newly diagnosed glioma. Antigens of these TCRs are unknown. Method: immunoSEQ multiplex PCR; TCRdb's copy keeps in-frame clones and lacks some. The sample yields 75,000 to 95,000 clones, approximately 89% seen once. The sample's time point: week 47, end of study. The investigators gave 300 ug of mutant IDH1 20-mer peptide in each vaccine dose, together with topical imiquimod. The material was PBMCs, obtained from a glioma patient whose treatment included an IDH1 peptide vaccine. Every receptor here comes from a woman aged 50 to 65 with glioma.

The chain recombines TRBV4-1 with TRBJ2-2; 7 bases agree with TRBD2. The CDR3 has 18 residues. Germline V gene lookup returns CDR1 MGHRA and CDR2 YSYEKL. J lost 7 bases, V lost 0 bases, and 14 bases had no gene match. CDR3 sequence (DNA): TGCGCCAGCAGCCAAGAATTGAGCGGACTAGTGGTTGGCGGGGAGCTGTTTTTT. Protein product: CASSQELSGLVVGGELFF.

The chain joins TRBV19 to TRBJ1-1; D gene uncertain. This CDR3 contains 13 residues. From germline, CDR1 is LNHDA and CDR2 SQIVND (reference sequence). V was trimmed by 0 bases and J by 5 bases, leaving 7 bases between them. The CDR3 spells CASSIDGETEAFF. CDR3 nucleotides: TGTGCCAGTAGTATAGACGGAGAGACTGAAGCTTTCTTT.

The rearrangement uses TRBV5-5 and TRBJ2-2; no clear D. V was clipped by 4 bases and J by 6 bases, with 10 bases between them. The germline V gene encodes CDR1 SGHKS and CDR2 YYEKEE (reference sequence). The CDR3 extends over 13 amino acids. CDR3 DNA: TGTGCCAGCAGCCAGAGGTGGGCCGGGGAGCTGTTTTTT. Translation gives CASSQRWAGELFF.

V usage is TRBV18 and J usage is TRBJ2-3, with D perhaps matching TRBD2 (5 bases). The CDR3 totals 14 residues. Trimming removed 3 bases at V and 4 bases at J, with 11 bases between. The germline CDR1 and CDR2 sequences are KGHSH and LQKENI. CDR3 residues: CASSPVGLSDTQYF. The DNA of the CDR3 is TGTGCCAGCTCACCGGTAGGACTCTCAGATACGCAGTATTTT. Drawing the rest from reference TRBV18 and TRBJ2-3, the complete variable domain is NAGVMQNPRHLVRRRGQEARLRCSPMKGHSHVYWYRQLPEEGLKFMVYLQKENIIDESGMPKERFSAEFPKEGPSILRIQQVVRGDSAAYFCASSPVGLSDTQYFGPGTRLTVL.

The CDR3 spells CASSASLLAGGPGVEQYF. CDR3 nucleotide sequence: TGTGCCAGCAGCGCCTCCTTACTAGCGGGAGGGCCCGGGGTCGAGCAGTACTTC. This rearrangement joins TRBV9 to TRBJ2-7, with 13 nucleotides matching TRBD2. The CDR3 has 18 amino acids. CDR1 is SGDLS, CDR2 YYNGEE, per germline. J gave up 6 bases and V 3 bases, and 15 bases lay outside the gene matches.

This chain joins TRBV5-8 and TRBJ2-7; 13 positions agree with TRBD2. Germline V gene sequence: CDR1 SGHTS, CDR2 YDEGEE. With V trimmed by 1 base and J by 4 bases, 14 bases remained unmatched. The CDR3 runs 19 residues. The CDR3 here is CASSLSGVIGLAGEYEQYF. CDR3 nucleotide sequence: TGTGCCAGCAGCTTGTCGGGGGTAATAGGACTAGCGGGAGAGTACGAGCAGTACTTC.

The chain carries TRBV5-1 and TRBJ2-7; D gene unclear. The CDR3 covers 12 residues. Germline CDR1 is SGHRS and CDR2 is YFSETQ. With 5 bases removed from V and 2 bases from J, the gap between germline ends came to 8 bases. The CDR3 bases are TGCGCCAGCAGGGATACGCCCTACGAGCAGTACTTC. Protein: CASRDTPYEQYF.

This sequence joins TRBV7-4 and TRBJ1-4; D ambiguous. The CDR3 sequence is 13 residues long. Trimming left V 4 bases short and J 5 bases short, with 8 bases between. Germline-derived CDR1 and CDR2 are SGHVT and SQSDAQ. CDR3 coding DNA: TGTGCCAGCAGCTCCGTAGGGAATGAAAAACTGTTTTTT. It codes for CASSSVGNEKLFF.

The chain employs TRBV11-2 and TRBJ1-4, with TRBD1 as a possible D gene (6 bases). The CDR3 is made up of 15 amino acids. Germline assignment: CDR1 SGHAT and CDR2 FQNNGV. V lost 2 bases, J lost 7 bases, and 14 bases lay in between. DNA of the CDR3: TGTGCCAGCAGCTTAACGGGGACAAGTGGTGAAAAACTGTTTTTT. It translates to CASSLTGTSGEKLFF.

This chain uses TRBV28 with TRBJ2-5, with 10 bases fitting TRBD2. The DNA end lines up better with TRBJ2-7; the J call may be wrong. The CDR3 has 14 residues. The V gene's germline CDR1 is MDHEN and CDR2 SYDVKM. As DNA, the CDR3 is TGTGCCAGCAGGTTAGCGGGAGGCGGCTACGAGCAGTACTTC. This sequence encodes CASRLAGGGYEQYF.

The V gene is TRBV9, the J gene TRBJ2-1; 8 bases map to TRBD2. This CDR3 region has 15 residues. V lost 3 bases to trimming and J lost 9 bases; unmatched junction nucleotides: 11. CDR1 is SGDLS and CDR2 is YYNGEE in the germline V gene. CDR3 nucleotide sequence: TGTGCCAGCAGCGAGAGAGCGGGAGTCGGGAGTGAGCAGTTCTTC. Protein sequence: CASSERAGVGSEQFF.

The rearrangement joins TRBV2 to TRBJ2-2, with 8 nucleotides matching TRBD1. From germline, CDR1 is SNHLY and CDR2 FYNNEI. V gave up 3 bases and J gave up 5 bases; unmatched junction bases: 5. This CDR3 region has 15 residues. CDR3 sequence (DNA): TGTGCCAGCAGTGATATCCAGGGGGCTACCGGGGAGCTGTTTTTT. It translates to CASSDIQGATGELFF.

The V call is TRBV10-3, the J call TRBJ1-2, with D perhaps TRBD1 (5 bases). This CDR3 spans 15 amino acids. V was pared by 0 bases and J by 1 base, with 9 bases between. CDR1 is ENHRY, CDR2 SYGVKD, per germline. In nucleotides, the CDR3 is TGTGCCATCAGTGAGTCGGGGGACCTTAACTATGGCTACACCTTC. As protein: CAISESGDLNYGYTF.

V gene TRBV5-1 combines with J gene TRBJ2-5; 7 bases line up with TRBD1. From germline, CDR1 is SGHRS and CDR2 YFSETQ. The ends lost 0 bases at V and 4 bases at J; junction bases unmatched: 0. The CDR3 contains 13 residues. The CDR3, as DNA: TGCGCCAGCAGCTTGGGACAGGGAGAGACCCAGTACTTC. Residues: CASSLGQGETQYF.